A selection of T cell receptor beta chains follows, all from one sample in a study of blood T cell repertoires in COVID-19. Sequenced by immunoSEQ multiplex PCR; TCRdb stores in-frame clones only, minus some. In the table there are 64,000 or so clones, 78% of which are singletons. Sequenced material: peripheral blood. All receptors derive from a man of 80 years or more with acute or convalescent COVID-19. Each CDR3 is given with its conserved first and last residue. A D gene is named only where the DNA matches it firmly. A clone size is listed for some rows: how often the clone was seen (once, few, many), or a class if it is expanded.

D gene	clone size	V gene	J gene	CDR3 protein	CDR3 DNA
TRBD2	NA	TRBV3-1/TRBV3-2	TRBJ2-1	CASSLQLAGAGEQFF	TGTGCCAGCAGCCTACAACTAGCGGGAGCGGGTGAGCAGTTCTTC
TRBD1	NA	TRBV27	TRBJ1-1	CASSPGTGGVYTEAFF	TGTGCCAGCAGTCCCGGGACAGGGGGCGTCTACACTGAAGCTTTCTTT
NA	NA	TRBV3-1/TRBV3-2	TRBJ2-7	CASSQGSGFTYEQYF	TGTGCCAGCAGCCAAGGGAGTGGGTTTACCTACGAGCAGTACTTC
NA	NA	TRBV5-8	TRBJ1-2	CASSALGRAGDPYGYTF	TGTGCCAGCAGCGCCCTTGGGAGGGCAGGTGATCCCTATGGCTACACCTTC
NA	NA	TRBV6-5	TRBJ2-7	CASRGLAYEQYF	TGTGCCAGCAGGGGGCTAGCGTACGAGCAGTACTTC
NA	NA	TRBV5-4	TRBJ2-5	CASSSRDYQETQYF	TGTGCCAGCAGCTCCCGGGACTACCAAGAGACCCAGTACTTC
NA	NA	TRBV5-1	TRBJ2-2	CASSPDTGELFF	TGCGCCAGCAGCCCAGACACCGGGGAGCTGTTTTTT
TRBD2	NA	TRBV5-1	TRBJ2-3	CASSLDSLAGGLTDTQYF	TGCGCCAGCAGCTTGGACAGTTTAGCGGGAGGCCTCACAGATACGCAGTATTTT
NA	NA	TRBV12-3/TRBV12-4	TRBJ1-2	CASSVLPYGYTF	TGTGCCAGCAGTGTCCTACCCTATGGCTACACCTTC
NA	NA	TRBV5-6	TRBJ2-1	CASSLANEQFF	TGTGCCAGCAGCTTGGCTAATGAGCAGTTCTTC
TRBD2	NA	TRBV7-8	TRBJ2-5	CASSWTRRQETQYF	TGTGCCAGCAGCTGGACTAGAAGACAAGAGACCCAGTACTTC
TRBD1	NA	TRBV2	TRBJ1-4	CASSHQTGNEKLFF	TGTGCCAGCAGTCACCAGACAGGGAATGAAAAACTGTTTTTT
TRBD1	NA	TRBV6-2/TRBV6-3	TRBJ1-1	CASSSRDRVEMNTEAFF	TGTGCCAGCAGTTCCCGGGACAGGGTGGAAATGAACACTGAAGCTTTCTTT
NA	NA	TRBV7-2	TRBJ1-2	CASSQMTGSHGYTF	TGTGCCAGCAGCCAAATGACAGGCTCTCATGGCTACACCTTC
NA	NA	TRBV10-2	TRBJ1-5	CASSESDTGKNQPQHF	TGCGCCAGCAGTGAGTCGGACACAGGGAAAAATCAGCCCCAGCATTTT
TRBD1	NA	TRBV29-1	TRBJ1-2	CSVLTGGSNYGYTF	TGCAGCGTGTTAACAGGGGGCTCTAACTATGGCTACACCTTC
TRBD2	NA	TRBV7-3	TRBJ2-2	CASSLAALGGELFF	TGTGCCAGCAGCCTAGCGGCCCTCGGGGGGGAGCTGTTTTTT
TRBD1	NA	TRBV27	TRBJ1-2	CASRPGQGFYGYTF	TGTGCCAGCAGGCCGGGACAGGGGTTCTATGGCTACACCTTC
TRBD1	NA	TRBV28	TRBJ1-2	CASRRQGESYGYTF	TGTGCCAGCAGAAGACAGGGTGAATCCTATGGCTACACCTTC
NA	NA	TRBV6-5	TRBJ2-3	CASRGDWTRDTQYF	TGTGCCAGCAGGGGGGACTGGACCCGAGATACGCAGTATTTT
NA	NA	TRBV5-1	TRBJ2-3	CASSLVGERDTQYF	TGCGCCAGCAGCCTGGTTGGAGAGCGTGATACGCAGTATTTT
TRBD1	NA	TRBV7-2	TRBJ1-5	CASSLGTGASNQPQHF	TGTGCCAGCAGCTTAGGGACAGGGGCAAGCAATCAGCCCCAGCATTTT
NA	NA	TRBV2	TRBJ2-7	CASRAYYEQYF	TGTGCCAGCCGCGCCTACTACGAGCAGTACTTC
NA	NA	TRBV3-1/TRBV3-2	TRBJ2-1	CASSQDQEQFF	TGTGCCAGCAGCCAAGATCAAGAGCAGTTCTTC
NA	once	TRBV4-2	TRBJ1-4	CASSQPRELGREKLFF	TGTGCCAGCAGCCAGCCCAGGGAGCTCGGGAGGGAAAAACTGTTTTTT
NA	NA	TRBV5-4	TRBJ1-2	CASSLDRMGGYTF	TGTGCCAGCAGCTTGGACAGGATGGGAGGCTACACCTTC
NA	NA	TRBV6-5	TRBJ2-7	CATSRATGGEQYF	TGTGCCACCTCCAGGGCGACAGGAGGCGAGCAGTACTTC
NA	NA	TRBV7-3	TRBJ1-1	CASSLTGDTEAFF	TGTGCCAGCAGCTTAACAGGGGACACTGAAGCTTTCTTT
NA	NA	TRBV5-1	TRBJ2-1	CASSPGTTISYNEQFF	TGCGCCAGCAGTCCGGGTACGACGATATCCTACAATGAGCAGTTCTTC